A single sample is the source of the 18 T cell receptor beta chains below, sequenced in a study of blood T cells in healthy people across ages. Combining a sample-barcoded 5' primer with a J-beta primer mix, a second PCR ran for roughly 6 to 12 cycles. In TCRdb, the 5' RACE reads were re-called with MiXCR into one record per CDR3 protein. The profile covers 1.5 million to 2 million distinct CDR3 sequences, with about 32% appearing a single time and over 9% taken by the ten largest. Sequencing was performed on blood. These receptors came from a woman between 25 and 40 years old in good health.

The chain has TRBV9 and TRBJ1-5, with D possibly TRBD1 on 5 matching bases. This CDR3 comprises 15 residues. In germline, CDR1 is SGDLS, CDR2 YYNGEE. V was clipped by 0 bases and J by 2 bases, with 9 bases between them. The CDR3 region has the DNA TGTGCCAGCAGCGTAGAGGGACGAGGCAATCAGCCCCAGCATTTT. It specifies CASSVEGRGNQPQHF.

Concerning this clonotype itself: Compared with germline, one end of the junction differs, possibly owing to a read error. V gene TRBV3-1 combines with J gene TRBJ2-1, with 7 bases matching TRBD1. The CDR3 covers 13 residues. Germline values: CDR1 LGHDT, CDR2 YNNKEL (reference sequence). CDR3 sequence reads: CASGQTRTGEQFF. The CDR3 nucleotides read TGTGCCAGCGGCCAAACGAGGACAGGTGAGCAGTTCTTC.

CDR3: CASSITENTEAFF. The CDR3 coding sequence is TGTGCCAGCAGCATCACGGAGAACACTGAAGCTTTCTTT. J is TRBJ1-1 and V is TRBV7-3; no clear D gene. Trimming stripped 5 bases from V and 1 base from J, with 8 bases between. The germline V gene has CDR1 SGHTA and CDR2 FQGTGA. The CDR3 consists of 13 residues.

This chain links TRBV2 with TRBJ1-2; 9 bases line up with TRBD1. The CDR3 sequence is 14 residues long. V was pared by 5 bases and J by 4 bases, with 5 bases of the junction left unmatched. Germline CDR1 reads SNHLY; CDR2 reads FYNNEI. DNA of the CDR3: TGTGCCAGCAGTAAGGGACAGGGTTCCTATGGCTACACCTTC. The encoded protein is CASSKGQGSYGYTF.

This clonotype has only a few counts. The V gene is TRBV5-1, the J gene TRBJ2-1; D may be TRBD1 (5 bases). The CDR3 extends over 15 amino acids. Deletions cut 2 bases from V and 4 bases from J, with 13 bases between. CDR1 is SGHRS and CDR2 is YFSETQ in the germline V gene. CDR3 sequence (DNA): TGCGCCAGCAGCTTCAGGCCAGGGTTATACAATGAGCAGTTCTTC. Translation gives CASSFRPGLYNEQFF.

This clonotype has only a few counts. The chain is built from TRBV4-2 and TRBJ2-5, with D perhaps TRBD2 (5 bases). This CDR3 spans 15 amino acids. Germline V CDR1 and CDR2: LGHNA, YNFKEQ. V lost 0 bases and J 4 bases, leaving 12 bases between the germline ends. The CDR3 spells CASSQDWTGVETQYF. CDR3 in DNA: TGTGCCAGCAGCCAAGACTGGACTGGGGTAGAGACCCAGTACTTC.

This chain joins TRBV20-1 and TRBJ2-7; the match to TRBD1 covers 9 bases. The trim removed 1 base at V and 1 base at J, leaving 5 bases unmatched. Per the germline V gene, CDR1 is DFQATT and CDR2 is SNEGSKA (reference sequence). The CDR3 is made up of 15 amino acids. CDR3 DNA: TGCAGTGCTAGAGCCCCGGGACAGGGTTCCTACGAGCAGTACTTC. It encodes CSARAPGQGSYEQYF.

The CDR3 sequence is CASSSWTSGNIRDTQYF. CDR3 nucleotide sequence: TGTGCCAGCAGCAGTTGGACTAGCGGGAACATAAGGGATACGCAGTATTTT. The V and J genes are TRBV7-2 and TRBJ2-3; 12 bases agree with TRBD2. The germline V gene encodes CDR1 SGHTA and CDR2 FQGNSA. The CDR3 runs to 17 residues. Trimming at V came to 5 bases and at J to 6 bases, leaving 12 bases not matched to a gene.

This chain connects TRBV15 to TRBJ2-3; TRBD2 matches 7 bases. V gave up 1 base and J gave up 0 bases; unmatched junction bases: 19. The germline V gene encodes CDR1 LNHNV and CDR2 YYDKDF (reference sequence). The CDR3 contains 21 residues. The CDR3 loop is CATSRVPQAPLAETSTDTQYF. The CDR3, as DNA: TGTGCCACCAGCAGAGTACCCCAAGCCCCCCTAGCGGAGACTAGCACAGATACGCAGTATTTT.

As concerns this clonotype: Germline and junction disagree at one end, which may indicate a read error. V is TRBV29-1 and J is TRBJ2-1, with no clear D. This CDR3 contains 15 residues. Germline CDR1 is SQVTM and CDR2 is ANQGSEA. The CDR3 region has the DNA TGCAGCGTTAATTCCTGGGTCGAGTCCTACAGTGAGCAGTTCTTC. Its protein is CSVNSWVESYSEQFF.

V is TRBV27 and J is TRBJ2-3; tentatively, D is TRBD2 (7 bases). V shed 6 bases and J shed 6 bases, with 16 bases lying between them. The CDR3 is 14 amino acids. Germline assignment: CDR1 MNHEY and CDR2 SMNVEV (reference sequence). CDR3 amino acids: CASRRGRGRDTQYF. CDR3 nucleotide sequence: TGTGCCAGCAGGCGGGGGCGGGGGCGGGATACGCAGTATTTT.

The J gene is TRBJ2-1, the V gene TRBV12-3 or TRBV12-4; D uncertain. Trimming cost V 5 bases and J 8 bases, with 16 bases left between them. The CDR3 has 14 residues. The CDR3 coding sequence is TGTGCCAGCAGTATTCTTACGGTTGTCGATGAGCAGTTCTTC. Translated: CASSILTVVDEQFF.

This chain connects TRBV30 to TRBJ1-1; D unresolved. V lost 0 bases and J 2 bases, leaving 10 bases between the germline ends. This CDR3 is built from 14 residues. Germline lookup yields CDR1 GTSNPN and CDR2 SVGIG (reference sequence). The CDR3 region is CAWSVRNGNTEAFF. The CDR3 DNA reads as TGTGCCTGGAGTGTTCGAAATGGAAACACTGAAGCTTTCTTT. Full variable domain (remainder filled in from reference TRBV30 and TRBJ1-1): SQTIHQWPATLVQPVGSPLSLECTVEGTSNPNLYWYRQAAGRGLQLLFYSVGIGQISSEVPQNLSASRPQDRQFILSSKKLLLSDSGFYLCAWSVRNGNTEAFFGQGTRLTVV.

The gene calls are TRBV28 and TRBJ2-7; no firm D call. CDR1 MDHEN and CDR2 SYDVKM come from the germline V gene. Trimming took off 5 bases at V and 0 bases at J, with 14 bases between the two ends. This CDR3 comprises 15 residues. The CDR3 protein is CASSGASTSSYEQYF. The DNA for the CDR3 is TGTGCCAGCAGTGGTGCGTCTACGAGCTCCTACGAGCAGTACTTC.

The chain links TRBV6-1 to TRBJ2-5, with unresolved D. The J call is in doubt because the DNA end fits TRBJ2-7 better. The CDR3 runs to 13 residues. The germline V gene has CDR1 MNHNS and CDR2 SASEGT. The CDR3 DNA follows: TGTGCCAGCAGCAGAGGCTCCATCGGCGAGCAGTACTTC. Translating gives CASSRGSIGEQYF.

J is TRBJ2-5 and V is TRBV6-1; the D gene could be TRBD1 or TRBD2 (6 bases each). This CDR3 region has 13 residues. Germline assignment: CDR1 MNHNS and CDR2 SASEGT. V shed 0 bases and J shed 10 bases, with 12 bases lying between them. CDR3 sequence reads: CASSEAQGGIQYF. CDR3 bases: TGTGCCAGCAGTGAAGCCCAAGGGGGGATCCAGTACTTC.

The J gene is TRBJ2-2, the V gene TRBV12-3 or TRBV12-4, with TRBD2 matching 9 bases. The CDR3 loop spans 16 amino acids. V shed 6 bases and J 0 bases; nucleotides not matched to a gene: 5. The CDR3 DNA follows: TGTGCCAGCAGGCAGAGCGGGGGGTCGAACACCGGGGAGCTGTTTTTT. Its translation: CASRQSGGSNTGELFF.

This clonotype was counted only a few times. The CDR3, as DNA: TGCGCCAGCAGCTTGGGGATGGACTACGGCTTCTACGAGCAGTACTTC. The encoded protein is CASSLGMDYGFYEQYF. The chain combines TRBV5-1 with TRBJ2-7; TRBD2 is a possible D gene (6 bases). The ends were cut back, 0 bases at V and 3 bases at J, with 16 bases in the middle. This CDR3 spans 16 amino acids. The germline V gene has CDR1 SGHRS and CDR2 YFSETQ.